The 5 T cell receptor beta chains in this list originate from one sample, sequenced in a study of neurological immune-mediated disorders. One entry per CDR3 protein results from TCRdb running MiXCR on the 5' RACE reads. The sample shows roughly 60,000 distinct CDR3 sequences, about 2.5% of them seen only once. The material sequenced was PBMCs. These receptors all stem from a man in his fifties or sixties with multiple sclerosis.

The sample holds many counts of this clonotype. V usage is TRBV20-1 and J usage is TRBJ2-3; possible D gene TRBD1, 6 bases. The CDR3 sequence is 16 residues long. CDR1 and CDR2 from the germline V gene are DFQATT and SNEGSKA (reference sequence). Between the trimmed V and J ends, which lost 2 bases and 4 bases, there was a span of 19 bases. The DNA of the CDR3 is TGCAGTGCTAGACTTTTGCTGGACAGCCGGCCAGATACGCAGTATTTT. This gives the protein CSARLLLDSRPDTQYF.

This clonotype appeared many times. The chain is built from TRBV11-2 and TRBJ1-3, with a tentative D call TRBD1 (5 bases). CDR1 SGHAT and CDR2 FQNNGV come from the germline V gene. V dropped 5 bases and J dropped 1 base, with 9 bases sitting between them. The CDR3 spans 14 residues. CDR3 coding DNA: TGTGCCAGCAGCGGGGCGCGGTCTGGAAACACCATATATTTT. This gives the protein CASSGARSGNTIYF.

This clonotype occurred many times. The chain has TRBV7-2 and TRBJ2-1; 9 bases line up with TRBD1. The V and J ends lost 5 bases and 4 bases, in that order; junction bases with no gene match: 12. CDR1 SGHTA and CDR2 FQGNSA come from the germline V gene. The CDR3 contains 17 residues. CDR3 protein: CASSPDPDRGIYNEQFF. Here the CDR3 DNA reads TGTGCCAGCAGCCCCGACCCAGACAGGGGGATTTACAATGAGCAGTTCTTC.

The CDR3 loop is CSAMWSGGTDTQYF. The CDR3 DNA follows: TGCAGTGCTATGTGGTCAGGGGGCACAGATACGCAGTATTTT. J is TRBJ2-3 and V is TRBV20-1; D may be TRBD1 (6 bases). This CDR3 has 14 residues. Germline-derived CDR1 and CDR2 are DFQATT and SNEGSKA (reference sequence). The V and J ends lost 4 bases and 1 base respectively, with 12 bases between them.

This clonotype appeared many times. The chain combines TRBV5-5 with TRBJ2-2; possible D gene TRBD1, 6 bases. The germline CDR1 and CDR2 sequences are SGHKS and YYEKEE (reference sequence). CDR3 length: 17 amino acids. Trimming removed 4 bases from V and 3 bases from J, with 19 bases in between. The CDR3 protein is CASSRTVRGGDTGELFF. In DNA, the CDR3 is TGTGCCAGCAGCCGGACAGTCCGCGGTGGAGACACCGGGGAGCTGTTTTTT.